Following are 5 T cell receptor beta chains from one sample sequenced in a study of T cells after yellow fever vaccination. TCRdb fed the 5' RACE reads into MiXCR, producing one record per CDR3 protein. The repertoire includes a few hundred thousand distinct CDR3 sequences, 18% of them detected once, and around 17% sits in the top ten. Sequenced material: PBMCs, taken before the yellow fever booster vaccination. All receptors derive from a man in his late teens or twenties who received the YFV17D yellow fever vaccine.

V and J are TRBV18 and TRBJ2-7, with 7 positions matching TRBD2. The germline gives CDR1 KGHSH, CDR2 LQKENI. The CDR3 sequence is 15 residues long. V dropped 5 bases and J dropped 2; count of bases not matched to a gene: 9. The CDR3 loop reads CASSGGTGGTYEQYF. The CDR3 DNA sequence: TGTGCCAGCTCAGGGGGAACGGGGGGAACCTACGAGCAGTACTTC.

The V call is TRBV4-2, the J call TRBJ2-7; a possible D gene is TRBD2 (5 bases). V lost 0 bases and J lost 0, with 12 bases in between. The CDR3 spans 16 residues. CDR1 is LGHNA, CDR2 YNFKEQ, per germline. Here the CDR3 reads CASSQEVDTSSYEQYF. The CDR3 region has the DNA TGTGCCAGCAGCCAAGAAGTGGATACTAGCTCCTACGAGCAGTACTTC.

The chain combines TRBV4-3 with TRBJ1-5; 8 bases align to TRBD1. This CDR3 is built from 14 residues. Germline V lookup: CDR1 LGHNA, CDR2 YSLEER. Germline trimming cut 0 bases from V and 9 bases from J; bases unmatched to any gene: 4. CDR3 region: CASSQDRGQWPQHF. Written as DNA, the CDR3 is TGCGCCAGCAGCCAAGACAGGGGGCAGTGGCCCCAGCATTTT.

The chain uses TRBV3-1 and TRBJ2-1; 10 nucleotides agree with TRBD2. The V and J ends lost 3 bases and 12 bases, in that order; junction bases with no gene match: 8. Germline lookup yields CDR1 LGHDT and CDR2 YNNKEL (reference sequence). CDR3 length equals 14 residues. This CDR3 reads CASSQPLAGAGQFF. CDR3 in DNA: TGTGCCAGCAGCCAGCCCCTAGCGGGGGCCGGGCAGTTCTTC.

This clonotype was seen only a few times. The chain combines TRBV4-3 with TRBJ2-3; 7 bases agree with TRBD1. Trimming at V came to 4 bases and at J to 0 bases, leaving 4 bases not matched to a gene. The CDR3 has 15 amino acids. Germline CDR1 LGHNA, CDR2 YSLEER. The CDR3 loop is CASSRGQESTDTQYF. In DNA, the CDR3 is TGCGCCAGCAGCCGCGGACAGGAGAGCACAGATACGCAGTATTTT.